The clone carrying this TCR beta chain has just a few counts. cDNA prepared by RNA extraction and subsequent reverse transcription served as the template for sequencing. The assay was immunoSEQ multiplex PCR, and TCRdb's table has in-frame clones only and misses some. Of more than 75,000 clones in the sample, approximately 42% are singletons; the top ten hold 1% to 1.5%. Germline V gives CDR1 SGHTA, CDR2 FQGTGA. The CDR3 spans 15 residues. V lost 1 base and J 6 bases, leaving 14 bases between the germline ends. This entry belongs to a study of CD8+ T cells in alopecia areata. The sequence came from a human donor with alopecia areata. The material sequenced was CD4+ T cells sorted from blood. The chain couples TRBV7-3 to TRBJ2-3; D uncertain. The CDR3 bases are TGTGCCAGCAGCTTAAATCTGGTTCGTGGCGATACGCAGTATTTT. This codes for CASSLNLVRGDTQYF.